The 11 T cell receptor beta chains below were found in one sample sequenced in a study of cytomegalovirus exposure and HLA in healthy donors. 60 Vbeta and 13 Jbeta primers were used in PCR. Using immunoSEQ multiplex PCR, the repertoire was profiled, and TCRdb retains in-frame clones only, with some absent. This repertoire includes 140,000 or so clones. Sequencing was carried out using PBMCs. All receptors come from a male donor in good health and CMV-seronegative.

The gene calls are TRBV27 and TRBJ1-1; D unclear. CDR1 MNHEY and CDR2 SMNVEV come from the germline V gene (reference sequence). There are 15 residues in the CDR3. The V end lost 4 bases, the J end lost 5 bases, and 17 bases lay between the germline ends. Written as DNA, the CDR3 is TGTGCCAGCAGTTCATACCAAAGCATAATGACTGAAGCTTTCTTT. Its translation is CASSSYQSIMTEAFF.

The CDR3, as DNA: TGTGCCAGCAGCTTAAAGGGACTAGCGGGACGCCTTGGCGATACGCAGTATTTT. Translation gives CASSLKGLAGRLGDTQYF. The V and J genes are TRBV7-9 and TRBJ2-3; TRBD2 matches at 13 bases. The V gene's germline CDR1 is SEHNR and CDR2 FQNEAQ (reference sequence). This CDR3 region has 18 residues. V lost 2 bases to trimming and J lost 6 bases; unmatched junction nucleotides: 11.

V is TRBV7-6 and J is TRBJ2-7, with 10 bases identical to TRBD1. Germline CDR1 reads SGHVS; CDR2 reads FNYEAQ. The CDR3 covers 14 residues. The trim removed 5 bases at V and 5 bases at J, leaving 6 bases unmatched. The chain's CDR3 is CASSPGTGVDEQYF. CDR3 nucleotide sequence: TGTGCCAGCAGCCCCGGGACAGGGGTCGACGAGCAGTACTTC.

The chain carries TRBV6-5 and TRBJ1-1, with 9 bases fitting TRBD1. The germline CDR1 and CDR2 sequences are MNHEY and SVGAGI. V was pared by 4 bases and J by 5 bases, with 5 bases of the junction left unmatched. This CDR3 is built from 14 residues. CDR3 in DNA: TGTGCCAGCAGTTCGGACAGGGGCGGGACTGAAGCTTTCTTT. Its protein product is CASSSDRGGTEAFF.

The CDR3 loop is CASSLGGRAYEQYF. In nucleotides, the CDR3 is TGTGCCAGCAGCTTAGGCGGGAGGGCCTACGAGCAGTACTTC. V and J are TRBV7-6 and TRBJ2-7; 9 bases map to TRBD2. J gave up 2 bases and V 1 base, and 0 bases lay outside the gene matches. The CDR3 runs to 14 residues. Germline CDR1 is SGHVS and CDR2 is FNYEAQ.

The DNA for the CDR3 is TGTGCCAGCAGCGGGACAAGGGGTTCCGGGGAGCTGTTTTTT. Encoded protein: CASSGTRGSGELFF. The V call is TRBV27, the J call TRBJ2-2; perhaps TRBD1 as D (6 bases). The CDR3 extends over 14 amino acids. The germline V and J ends were trimmed by 6 bases and 6 bases, with 14 bases remaining between them. In germline, CDR1 is MNHEY, CDR2 SMNVEV (reference sequence).

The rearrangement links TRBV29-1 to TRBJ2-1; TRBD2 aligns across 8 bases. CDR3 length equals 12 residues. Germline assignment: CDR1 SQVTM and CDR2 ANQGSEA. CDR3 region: CAGREVVNEQFF. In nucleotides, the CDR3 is TGCGCGGGGCGGGAGGTTGTCAATGAGCAGTTCTTC.

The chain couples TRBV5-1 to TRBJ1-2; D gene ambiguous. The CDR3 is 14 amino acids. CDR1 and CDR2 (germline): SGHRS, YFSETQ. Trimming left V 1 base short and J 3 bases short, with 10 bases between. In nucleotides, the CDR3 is TGCGCCAGCAGCTTGTCGGAGGGTGACTATGGCTACACCTTC. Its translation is CASSLSEGDYGYTF. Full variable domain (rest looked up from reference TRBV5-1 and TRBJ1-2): KAGVTQTPRYLIKTRGQQVTLSCSPISGHRSVSWYQQTPGQGLQFLFEYFSETQRNKGNFPGRFSGRQFSNSRSEMNVSTLELGDSALYLCASSLSEGDYGYTFGSGTRLTVV.

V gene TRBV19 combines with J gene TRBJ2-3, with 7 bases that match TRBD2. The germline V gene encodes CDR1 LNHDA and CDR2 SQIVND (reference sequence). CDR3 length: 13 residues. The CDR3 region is CASGGVSTDTQYF. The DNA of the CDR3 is TGTGCTAGTGGGGGGGTTAGCACAGATACGCAGTATTTT.

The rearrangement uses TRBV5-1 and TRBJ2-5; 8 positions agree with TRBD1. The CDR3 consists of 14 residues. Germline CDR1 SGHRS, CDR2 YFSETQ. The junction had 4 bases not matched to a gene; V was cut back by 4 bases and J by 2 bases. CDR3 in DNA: TGCGCCAGCAGCCCGGGGACAGGTCAAGAGACCCAGTACTTC. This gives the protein CASSPGTGQETQYF.

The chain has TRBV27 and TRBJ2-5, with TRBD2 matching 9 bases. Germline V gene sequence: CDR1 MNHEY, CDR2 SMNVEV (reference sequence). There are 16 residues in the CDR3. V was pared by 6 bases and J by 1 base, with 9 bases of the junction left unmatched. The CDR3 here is CASRPTATSGQETQYF. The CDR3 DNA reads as TGTGCCAGCAGACCGACCGCGACTAGCGGCCAAGAGACCCAGTACTTC.